Detailed here is one TCR beta chain. The antigen is undetermined. The sample comes from a study of CD8 T cells in ankylosing spondylitis. The CDR3 totals 14 residues. V shed 0 bases and J shed 3 bases, with 7 bases lying between them. Germline V CDR1 and CDR2: SGHRS, YFSETQ. Construction of TCR beta libraries was performed using quantitative 5'-RACE with molecular barcodes. In TCRdb, the 5' RACE reads were re-called with MiXCR into one record per CDR3 protein. This table holds hundreds of thousands of distinct CDR3 sequences, around 11% found once. General study results and limits: A TCR beta motif made of several highly homologous variants seemed typical of ankylosing spondylitis blood. The authors reported significant enrichment of disease-linked clones in matched ankylosing spondylitis synovial fluid.

The sample taken for sequencing was blood, either unsorted or a sorted T cell fraction (not recorded which). This sequence originates from a male donor with ankylosing spondylitis. This chain uses TRBV5-1 with TRBJ1-3; D is unclear. For the CDR3, the DNA is TGCGCCAGCAGCTTGGGTGACATTGGAAACACCATATATTTT. This sequence encodes CASSLGDIGNTIYF.